This passage covers 24 T cell receptor beta chains from one sample sequenced in a study of T cells in narcolepsy. The protocol was immunoSEQ multiplex PCR, while the TCRdb copy is restricted to in-frame clones and leaves out a portion. The table has tens of thousands of clones, roughly 86% seen once. Material: CD45RA- memory CD4+ T cells from PBMCs. These receptors originate from a human donor with narcolepsy.

The gene calls are TRBV6-1 and TRBJ2-7, with D perhaps matching TRBD1 (6 bases). The CDR3 covers 15 residues. The germline V and J ends were trimmed by 1 base and 5 bases, with 15 bases remaining between them. Germline V gives CDR1 MNHNS, CDR2 SASEGT. As DNA, the CDR3 is TGTGCCAGCAGTGAAGGCGCAGGGGCTATGGACGAGCAGTACTTC. It codes for CASSEGAGAMDEQYF.

This sequence joins TRBV29-1 and TRBJ2-3; D unresolved. The germline V and J ends were trimmed by 7 bases and 4 bases, with 12 bases remaining between them. The CDR3 spans 12 residues. Germline-derived CDR1 and CDR2 are SQVTM and ANQGSEA. For the CDR3, the DNA is TGCAGCGGCCGACTGGCGGCAGATACGCAGTATTTT. This sequence encodes CSGRLAADTQYF.

The rearrangement uses TRBV10-2 and TRBJ1-1; TRBD1 is a possible D gene (5 bases). The length of the CDR3 is 11 residues. With 6 bases removed from V and 7 bases from J, the gap between germline ends came to 9 bases. Germline CDR1 and CDR2: WSHSY and SAAADI. The CDR3 nucleotides read TGCGCCAGCAGCCAGGGAGTTGAAGCTTTCTTT. This sequence encodes CASSQGVEAFF.

The rearrangement links TRBV6-5 to TRBJ2-7, with D unresolved. Germline V gene lookup returns CDR1 MNHEY and CDR2 SVGAGI. The CDR3 runs 11 residues. Trimming cost V 4 bases and J 2 bases, with 3 bases left between them. The CDR3 protein is CASSSPYEQYF. The CDR3 DNA reads as TGTGCCAGCAGTTCCCCCTACGAGCAGTACTTC.

The V call is TRBV7-9, the J call TRBJ2-3; D remains ambiguous. CDR1 is SEHNR and CDR2 is FQNEAQ in the germline V gene (reference sequence). The CDR3 runs to 15 residues. Trimming stripped 5 bases from V and 4 bases from J, with 16 bases between. The CDR3 bases are TGTGCCAGCAGCCCCAAATCTAGAGTTTCAGATACGCAGTATTTT. It is translated as CASSPKSRVSDTQYF.

This chain links TRBV28 with TRBJ1-1; D remains ambiguous. The CDR3 covers 16 residues. V lost 4 bases and J 0 bases, leaving 15 bases between the germline ends. Per germline, CDR1 MDHEN and CDR2 SYDVKM. This CDR3 is CASSSPPRGVNTEAFF. The DNA of the CDR3 is TGTGCCAGCAGTTCACCTCCTCGCGGAGTGAACACTGAAGCTTTCTTT.

CDR3 sequence reads: CASSLGQGGLVYEQYF. Here the CDR3 DNA reads TGTGCCAGCAGCTTAGGACAGGGGGGACTAGTCTACGAGCAGTACTTC. This chain links TRBV7-9 with TRBJ2-7; D might be TRBD1 (9 bases). The V gene's germline CDR1 is SEHNR and CDR2 FQNEAQ (reference sequence). Trimming removed 1 base from V and 3 bases from J, with 16 bases in between. The CDR3 totals 16 residues.

A single count supports this clone. V gene TRBV19 combines with J gene TRBJ2-1; D is unresolved. Germline CDR1 LNHDA, CDR2 SQIVND (reference sequence). The CDR3 runs 13 residues. The V and J ends lost 2 bases and 1 base respectively, with 3 bases between them. CDR3 residues: CASSIPSYNEQFF. In DNA, the CDR3 is TGTGCCAGTAGTATACCATCCTACAATGAGCAGTTCTTC.

CDR3 in amino acids: CASSPRATNEKLFF. CDR3 sequence (DNA): TGTGCCAGCTCACCACGTGCAACTAATGAAAAACTGTTTTTT. This sequence joins TRBV18 and TRBJ1-4, with no clear D. The CDR3 consists of 14 residues. From germline, CDR1 is KGHSH and CDR2 LQKENI. The V end lost 1 base, the J end lost 0 bases, and 3 bases lay between the germline ends.

Concerning this clone itself: Other DNA sequences within the sample encode an identical CDR3. The J gene is TRBJ2-7, the V gene TRBV7-9; tentative D call: TRBD2 (7 bases). Per the germline V gene, CDR1 is SEHNR and CDR2 is FQNEAQ (reference sequence). The V end was cut by 5 bases, the J end by 0 bases, with 14 bases between. The CDR3 spans 15 residues. CDR3 nucleotides: TGTGCCAGCAGCGGGGGGGGGCGGAGCTCCTACGAGCAGTACTTC. Its translation is CASSGGGRSSYEQYF.

This CDR3 is CASSNSGSYTDTQYF. The CDR3 DNA sequence: TGTGCCAGCAGTAATAGCGGGAGTTACACAGATACGCAGTATTTT. V gene TRBV27 combines with J gene TRBJ2-3, with TRBD2 matching over 9 bases. Germline V gene lookup returns CDR1 MNHEY and CDR2 SMNVEV (reference sequence). The CDR3 has 15 residues. V shed 5 bases and J 2 bases; nucleotides not matched to a gene: 5.

The V gene is TRBV7-2, the J gene TRBJ2-7; 10 nucleotides line up with TRBD2. The V gene's germline CDR1 is SGHTA and CDR2 FQGNSA. The junction had 11 bases not matched to a gene; V was cut back by 5 bases and J by 1 base. The CDR3 extends over 17 amino acids. CDR3 sequence reads: CASSTLAGRGGSYEQYF. CDR3 in DNA: TGTGCCAGCAGCACACTAGCGGGGAGGGGGGGGTCCTACGAGCAGTACTTC.

This chain uses TRBV6-1 with TRBJ1-5; the D gene is possibly TRBD1 (5 bases). The CDR3 has 13 residues. Germline-derived CDR1 and CDR2 are MNHNS and SASEGT. The germline V and J ends were trimmed by 7 bases and 3 bases, with 10 bases remaining between them. The chain's CDR3 is CASTEGHNQPQHF. As DNA, the CDR3 is TGTGCCAGCACCGAGGGGCACAATCAGCCCCAGCATTTT.

V usage is TRBV5-5 and J usage is TRBJ2-5; D may correspond to TRBD1 or TRBD2 (6 bases each). Germline V gene lookup returns CDR1 SGHKS and CDR2 YYEKEE (reference sequence). V lost 4 bases and J lost 2, with 18 bases in between. CDR3 length equals 16 residues. In DNA form, the CDR3 reads TGTGCCAGCAGCCGAGGCGGGACACAGAATCAAGAGACCCAGTACTTC. As protein: CASSRGGTQNQETQYF.

V gene TRBV25-1 combines with J gene TRBJ2-7; 8 positions agree with TRBD2. V lost 6 bases to trimming and J lost 6 bases; unmatched junction nucleotides: 13. This CDR3 spans 15 amino acids. Per the germline V gene, CDR1 is MGHDK and CDR2 is SYGVNS. Here the CDR3 DNA reads TGTGCCAGCAGCGTCGAGCAAGGACTAGCTCGCGAGCAGTACTTC. It translates to CASSVEQGLAREQYF.

The chain employs TRBV11-2 and TRBJ2-1, with 8 bases that match TRBD2. The CDR3 sequence is 14 residues long. V trimming: 5 bases; J trimming: 1 base; junction bases outside the gene matches: 1. Looked up from germline, CDR1 is SGHAT and CDR2 is FQNNGV. In DNA form, the CDR3 reads TGTGCCAGCAGCCCGGGGGGGTCCTACAATGAGCAGTTCTTC. As protein: CASSPGGSYNEQFF.

V is TRBV28 and J is TRBJ1-5; TRBD1 might be the D (6 bases). The V and J ends lost 2 bases and 4 bases respectively, with 12 bases between them. Per germline, CDR1 MDHEN and CDR2 SYDVKM. CDR3 length: 15 amino acids. The DNA of the CDR3 is TGTGCCAGCAGTTTACCTGTAGGGGGTAATCAGCCCCAGCATTTT. Translated, it gives CASSLPVGGNQPQHF.

This CDR3 is CASSLSGQGTDTQYF. The CDR3 DNA sequence: TGTGCCAGCAGCCTAAGCGGACAGGGCACAGATACGCAGTATTTT. The chain joins TRBV5-5 to TRBJ2-3; 7 nucleotides line up with TRBD1. Losses at the gene ends were 4 bases for V and 1 base for J; bases not matched to a gene: 6. The CDR3 runs 15 residues. Germline V gene sequence: CDR1 SGHKS, CDR2 YYEKEE (reference sequence).

The chain employs TRBV6-5 and TRBJ2-1; D is unclear. The V end lost 2 bases, the J end lost 0 bases, and 11 bases lay between the germline ends. The CDR3 is 16 amino acids. Germline CDR1 is MNHEY and CDR2 is SVGAGI. CDR3 in amino acids: CASSYAPESSYNEQFF. CDR3 in DNA: TGTGCCAGCAGTTACGCCCCGGAAAGCTCCTACAATGAGCAGTTCTTC.

CDR3 region: CASSLVGQETQYF. As DNA, the CDR3 is TGTGCCAGCAGCTTAGTGGGGCAAGAGACCCAGTACTTC. The genes are TRBV11-2 and TRBJ2-5; unclear D gene. CDR3 size: 13 residues. The V gene lost 1 base and the J gene lost 2 bases, with 5 bases spanning the gap. Germline V gene lookup returns CDR1 SGHAT and CDR2 FQNNGV.

The V call is TRBV10-3, the J call TRBJ2-5; TRBD1 matches at 8 bases. The germline V gene encodes CDR1 ENHRY and CDR2 SYGVKD. This CDR3 has 16 amino acids. V shed 6 bases and J 4 bases; nucleotides not matched to a gene: 13. CDR3 DNA sequence: TGTGCCATCAGGATTGGACAGGGTCCATCTCTAGAGACCCAGTACTTC. Protein sequence: CAIRIGQGPSLETQYF.

The chain combines TRBV4-3 with TRBJ1-1; D is possibly TRBD1 (5 bases). The V gene lost 0 bases and the J gene lost 11 bases, with 22 bases spanning the gap. In germline, CDR1 is LGHNA, CDR2 YSLEER. The CDR3 loop spans 16 amino acids. In nucleotides, the CDR3 is TGCGCCAGCAGCCAAGATCGTTGGGGCCCGTCCTTTGTCGCTTTCTTT. It encodes CASSQDRWGPSFVAFF.

This clone was observed a single time. The rearrangement joins TRBV13 to TRBJ2-3; 8 bases are shared with TRBD2. Germline CDR1 and CDR2: PRHDT and FYEKMQ (reference sequence). The CDR3 runs to 17 residues. V shed 5 bases, J shed 2 bases, and the junction held 12 bases outside the gene matches. Written as DNA, the CDR3 is TGTGCCAGCAGCATGGCTCTGCGGGAGGCCTTCACAGATACGCAGTATTTT. It is translated as CASSMALREAFTDTQYF.

V usage is TRBV5-6 and J usage is TRBJ2-3; D call uncertain. The CDR3 has 13 residues. CDR1 is SGHDT and CDR2 is YYEEEE in the germline V gene. V lost 4 bases and J lost 7, with 13 bases in between. The CDR3 region is CASSPTRSYTQYF. The CDR3 DNA reads as TGTGCCAGCAGCCCGACTCGGTCCTATACGCAGTATTTT.